Shown below are 24 T cell receptor beta chains from a single sample sequenced in a study of blood T cell repertoires in COVID-19. Only in-frame clones appear in the TCRdb table, and some are missing; sequencing was by immunoSEQ multiplex PCR. Of tens of thousands of clones listed, 75% to 90% are singletons. Sequencing was done on a sample of peripheral blood. These receptors all come from a man between 60 and 75 years old with active COVID-19.

V usage is TRBV20-1 and J usage is TRBJ1-1; perhaps TRBD1 as D (6 bases). V was trimmed by 3 bases and J by 0 bases, leaving 8 bases between them. Germline-derived CDR1 and CDR2 are DFQATT and SNEGSKA (reference sequence). The CDR3 has 13 amino acids. The CDR3 DNA is TGCAGTGCTAGTAAGGGGGTGAACACTGAAGCTTTCTTT. Protein: CSASKGVNTEAFF.

The chain uses TRBV7-2 and TRBJ1-4, with 9 bases fitting TRBD1. V trimming: 4 bases; J trimming: 5 bases; junction bases outside the gene matches: 2. Germline V CDR1 and CDR2: SGHTA, FQGNSA. CDR3 size: 14 residues. CDR3 coding DNA: TGTGCCAGCAGCTCCGGGACAGGGAATGAAAAACTGTTTTTT. Translation: CASSSGTGNEKLFF.

The CDR3 bases are TGTGCCAGCAGGAAAGGACTAGCGGGAGGCAATGAGCAGTTCTTC. This encodes CASRKGLAGGNEQFF. The genes are TRBV6-6 and TRBJ2-1; the match to TRBD2 covers 14 bases. CDR3 length: 15 amino acids. Germline trimming cut 6 bases from V and 6 bases from J; bases unmatched to any gene: 4. Germline V gene lookup returns CDR1 MNHNY and CDR2 SVGAGI (reference sequence).

In this sample, this clone turned up once. The CDR3 region has the DNA TGTGCCAGCAGTTGGACAGGGGGAAACACCATATATTTT. Translation gives CASSWTGGNTIYF. This rearrangement joins TRBV12-3 or TRBV12-4 to TRBJ1-3, with TRBD1 matching 8 bases. The V segment lost 4 bases and the J segment 4 bases; nucleotides outside the gene matches: 0. This CDR3 comprises 13 residues.

This clone has just a few counts. This rearrangement joins TRBV7-9 to TRBJ1-5, with 7 bases fitting TRBD1. This CDR3 comprises 13 residues. Germline V lookup: CDR1 SEHNR, CDR2 FQNEAQ (reference sequence). Trimming took 6 bases from V and 6 from J; bases not matched to a gene: 5. The CDR3, as DNA: TGTGCCAGCAGTTCCAGGGGGGTTCAGCCCCAGCATTTT. This gives the protein CASSSRGVQPQHF. The full variable domain, in which reference TRBV7-9 and TRBJ1-5 provide the parts outside the CDR3, is DTGVSQNPRHKITKRGQNVTFRCDPISEHNRLYWYRQTLGQGPEFLTYFQNEAQLEKSRLLSDRFSAERPKGSFSTLEIQRTEQGDSAMYLCASSSRGVQPQHFGDGTRLSIL.

The V call is TRBV15, the J call TRBJ2-7; a weak D match, TRBD1 (5 bases). The CDR3 covers 15 residues. The V end was cut by 0 bases, the J end by 5 bases, with 14 bases between. Looked up from germline, CDR1 is LNHNV and CDR2 is YYDKDF (reference sequence). The CDR3 sequence: CATSRDHRTTHEQYF. For the CDR3, the DNA is TGTGCCACCAGCAGAGATCATAGGACAACCCACGAGCAGTACTTC. The variable domain in full, completed from reference TRBV15 and TRBJ2-7, reads DAMVIQNPRYQVTQFGKPVTLSCSQTLNHNVMYWYQQKSSQAPKLLFHYYDKDFNNEADTPDNFQSRRPNTSFCFLDIRSPGLGDTAMYLCATSRDHRTTHEQYFGPGTRLTVT.

This chain uses TRBV2 with TRBJ2-3; 8 bases line up with TRBD2. This CDR3 has 13 amino acids. CDR1 and CDR2 from the germline V gene are SNHLY and FYNNEI. J was trimmed by 4 bases and V by 7 bases; bases with no gene match: 4. The CDR3 here is CASMSGGADTQYF. The DNA for the CDR3 is TGTGCCAGCATGAGCGGGGGCGCAGATACGCAGTATTTT.

This rearrangement joins TRBV11-3 to TRBJ2-3, with a weak D call TRBD2 (6 bases). CDR1 and CDR2 from the germline V gene are SGHNT and YENEEA. V lost 0 bases and J 5 bases, leaving 9 bases between the germline ends. The CDR3 is made up of 14 amino acids. CDR3 bases: TGTGCCAGCAGCTTAGAGCGGGGACGAGATACGCAGTATTTT. Protein: CASSLERGRDTQYF.

This clone has more than one count but fewer than ten. The V and J genes are TRBV11-2 and TRBJ2-3; 15 bases agree with TRBD2. V trimming: 6 bases; J trimming: 5 bases; junction bases outside the gene matches: 3. The CDR3 has 15 amino acids. Per germline, CDR1 SGHAT and CDR2 FQNNGV. As DNA, the CDR3 is TGTGCCAGCAGTGGACTAGCGGGAGGGAGAGATACGCAGTATTTT. Translating it yields CASSGLAGGRDTQYF.

V usage is TRBV18 and J usage is TRBJ1-4; 12 nucleotides agree with TRBD1. Germline-derived CDR1 and CDR2 are KGHSH and LQKENI. The CDR3 is 17 amino acids. The junction had 9 bases not matched to a gene; V was cut back by 2 bases and J by 8 bases. For the CDR3, the DNA is TGTGCCAGCTCACCAGGCACCGGGACAGGGGGCCAAGAAAAACTGTTTTTT. It is translated as CASSPGTGTGGQEKLFF.

The V and J genes are TRBV27 and TRBJ1-6, with no clear D. Germline-derived CDR1 and CDR2 are MNHEY and SMNVEV (reference sequence). Trimming left V 2 bases short and J 11 bases short, with 13 bases between. This CDR3 comprises 14 residues. In nucleotides, the CDR3 is TGTGCCAGCAGTTTAGCCAGTCAAATTCCACCCCTCCACTTT. Protein product: CASSLASQIPPLHF.

This sequence joins TRBV12-5 and TRBJ1-5; no clear D gene. Deletions cut 8 bases from V and 6 bases from J, with 26 bases between. Germline V gene data show CDR1 as LGHNT and CDR2 as FRNRAP. The CDR3 spans 17 residues. The DNA for the CDR3 is TGTGCTAGTCAAGTCACCGGGCTCCGGGGAGAGGGTCAGCCCCAGCATTTT. Amino acid sequence: CASQVTGLRGEGQPQHF.

The chain is built from TRBV20-1 and TRBJ2-7; TRBD2 matches 7 bases. Germline CDR1 and CDR2: DFQATT and SNEGSKA (reference sequence). The CDR3 is 11 residues long. The CDR3 here is CRLGGSKEQYF. The CDR3 DNA reads as TGCCGTCTCGGCGGGAGTAAAGAGCAGTACTTC.

The genes are TRBV28 and TRBJ2-5; 9 nucleotides match TRBD1. V dropped 10 bases and J dropped 4; count of bases not matched to a gene: 4. The CDR3 sequence is 12 residues long. CDR1 and CDR2 (germline): MDHEN, SYDVKM. CDR3 DNA: TGTGCCACCACGGACAGGGGAGAGACCCAGTACTTC. It encodes CATTDRGETQYF.

The rearrangement links TRBV10-3 to TRBJ2-3, with D possibly being TRBD1 (5 bases). The V end lost 6 bases, the J end lost 4 bases, and 20 bases lay between the germline ends. Germline V lookup: CDR1 ENHRY, CDR2 SYGVKD. CDR3 size: 16 residues. CDR3 DNA sequence: TGTGCCATCAGCGTTCTTCATCAGGGATTCTCAGATACGCAGTATTTT. Amino acids: CAISVLHQGFSDTQYF.

The chain recombines TRBV5-6 with TRBJ1-3, with no clear D. The length of the CDR3 is 16 residues. CDR1 SGHDT and CDR2 YYEEEE come from the germline V gene. V lost 0 bases and J 6 bases, leaving 16 bases between the germline ends. The CDR3 nucleotides read TGTGCCAGCAGCTTGGACGGAACCGGGTCAGAAAACACCATATATTTT. Translating gives CASSLDGTGSENTIYF. Supplemented by reference TRBV5-6 and TRBJ1-3, the full variable domain reads DAGVTQSPTHLIKTRGQQVTLRCSPKSGHDTVSWYQQALGQGPQFIFQYYEEEERQRGNFPDRFSGHQFPNYSSELNVNALLLGDSALYLCASSLDGTGSENTIYFGEGSWLTVV.

The rearrangement links TRBV14 to TRBJ1-2; 9 nucleotides match TRBD1. V dropped 1 base and J dropped 5; count of bases not matched to a gene: 8. This CDR3 is 16 amino acids long. The germline gives CDR1 SGHDN, CDR2 FVKESK. This CDR3 is CASSQAIPGTGYGYTF. CDR3 DNA: TGTGCCAGCAGCCAAGCGATTCCCGGGACAGGGTATGGCTACACCTTC. The full variable domain, rest sourced from reference TRBV14 and TRBJ1-2, is EAGVTQFPSHSVIEKGQTVTLRCDPISGHDNLYWYRRVMGKEIKFLLHFVKESKQDESGMPNNRFLAERTGGTYSTLKVQPAELEDSGVYFCASSQAIPGTGYGYTFGSGTRLTVV.

This clone was counted once. The chain has TRBV9 and TRBJ2-7; a weak D match, TRBD1 (6 bases). Between the trimmed V and J ends, which lost 0 bases and 5 bases, there was a span of 12 bases. This CDR3 spans 14 amino acids. Germline V gene lookup returns CDR1 SGDLS and CDR2 YYNGEE. The CDR3 bases are TGTGCCAGCAGCGTAGGAGGGGGAAAGGACGAGCAGTACTTC. Translating it yields CASSVGGGKDEQYF.

This clone occurred once. The genes are TRBV2 and TRBJ1-1; D is perhaps TRBD1 (5 bases). Trimming left V 5 bases short and J 1 base short, with 8 bases between. The CDR3 contains 13 residues. Germline loops: CDR1 SNHLY, CDR2 FYNNEI. The CDR3 sequence: CASSNRKNTEAFF. CDR3 nucleotides: TGTGCCAGCAGTAACAGGAAGAACACTGAAGCTTTCTTT.

The chain carries TRBV28 and TRBJ2-7; TRBD2 agrees at 10 bases. This CDR3 is 15 amino acids long. The germline V gene encodes CDR1 MDHEN and CDR2 SYDVKM. V lost 3 bases and J lost 2; bases outside the gene matches: 4. The CDR3 DNA follows: TGTGCCAGCAGTTTTTCTAGCGGGAGCGCCTACGAGCAGTACTTC. This sequence encodes CASSFSSGSAYEQYF.

This clone was seen only once. The chain couples TRBV6-5 to TRBJ1-5; D unclear. There are 13 residues in the CDR3. CDR1 MNHEY and CDR2 SVGAGI come from the germline V gene. The V end lost 8 bases, the J end lost 2 bases, and 10 bases lay between the germline ends. The CDR3 region is CASRYSGNQPQHF. The CDR3 DNA reads as TGTGCCAGCCGCTATAGCGGCAATCAGCCCCAGCATTTT.

V gene TRBV11-2 combines with J gene TRBJ2-3, with 9 bases lining up with TRBD1. The CDR3 covers 16 residues. The junction had 10 bases not matched to a gene; V was cut back by 5 bases and J by 4 bases. In germline, CDR1 is SGHAT, CDR2 FQNNGV. The CDR3 DNA reads as TGTGCCAGCAGCCCCTTCCGGGACAGGGTGGCAGATACGCAGTATTTT. It specifies CASSPFRDRVADTQYF.

The chain carries TRBV9 and TRBJ2-3; perhaps TRBD2 as D (5 bases). The CDR3 extends over 14 amino acids. V lost 3 bases, J lost 4 bases, and 12 bases lay in between. Germline loops: CDR1 SGDLS, CDR2 YYNGEE. CDR3 region: CASSGGLSADTQYF. DNA for the CDR3: TGTGCCAGCAGCGGCGGACTGTCCGCAGATACGCAGTATTTT.

V gene TRBV7-9 combines with J gene TRBJ1-1, with 7 bases lining up with TRBD1. CDR1 and CDR2 (germline): SEHNR, FQNEAQ (reference sequence). With 1 base clipped from V and 5 bases from J, the junction kept 4 bases outside the gene matches. CDR3 length equals 14 residues. The CDR3 here is CASSLGRGTTEAFF. The CDR3 region has the DNA TGTGCCAGCAGCTTAGGCAGGGGGACGACTGAAGCTTTCTTT.